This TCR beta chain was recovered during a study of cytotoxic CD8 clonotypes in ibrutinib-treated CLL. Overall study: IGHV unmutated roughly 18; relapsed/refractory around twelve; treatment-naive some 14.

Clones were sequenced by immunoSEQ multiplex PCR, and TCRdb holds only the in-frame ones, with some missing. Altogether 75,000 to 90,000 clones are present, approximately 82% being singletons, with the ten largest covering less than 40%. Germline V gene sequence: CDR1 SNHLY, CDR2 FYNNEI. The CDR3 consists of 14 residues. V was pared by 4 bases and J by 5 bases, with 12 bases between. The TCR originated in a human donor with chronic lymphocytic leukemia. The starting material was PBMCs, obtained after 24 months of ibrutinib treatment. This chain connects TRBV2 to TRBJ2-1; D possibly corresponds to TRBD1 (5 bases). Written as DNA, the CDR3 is TGTGCCAGCAGTGTCTGGGCAGGGAACAATGAGCAGTTCTTC. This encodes CASSVWAGNNEQFF.